The TCR beta chain under discussion was sequenced for a study of shared clonotypes between healthy human individuals. The table lists this clone with a few counts. The CDR3 is made up of 13 amino acids. Germline V lookup: CDR1 SGHVS, CDR2 FQNEAQ. Trimming took 5 bases from V and 7 from J, leaving 15 bases between them. Ten immunoSEQ deep assay plates were used by the authors to sequence unsorted PBMC DNA. The method was immunoSEQ multiplex PCR; TCRdb's version includes in-frame clones alone and lacks a portion of them. The sample holds about 96,000 clones, more than 45% seen once. The receptor was isolated from a woman aged 40 to 50 in good health. Some clones in this sample may be carry-over from other donors' samples. The sequenced sample was PBMCs. V usage is TRBV7-8 and J usage is TRBJ2-7; D remains unclear. The CDR3 spells CASSPIAILEQYF. The CDR3 DNA sequence: TGTGCCAGCAGCCCTATTGCCATTTTGGAGCAGTACTTC.